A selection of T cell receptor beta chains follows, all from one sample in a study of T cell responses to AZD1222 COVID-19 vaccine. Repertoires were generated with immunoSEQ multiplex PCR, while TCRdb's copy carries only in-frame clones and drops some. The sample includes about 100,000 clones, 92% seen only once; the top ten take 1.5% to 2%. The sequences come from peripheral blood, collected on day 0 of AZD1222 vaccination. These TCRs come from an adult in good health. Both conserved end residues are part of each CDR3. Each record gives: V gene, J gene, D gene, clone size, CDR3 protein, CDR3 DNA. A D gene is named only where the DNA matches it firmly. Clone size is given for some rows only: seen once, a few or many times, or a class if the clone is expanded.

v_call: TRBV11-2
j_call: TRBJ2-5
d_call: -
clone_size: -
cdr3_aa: CASSETKGERETQYF
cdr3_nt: TGTGCCAGCAGCGAGACAAAGGGGGAGAGAGAGACCCAGTACTTC

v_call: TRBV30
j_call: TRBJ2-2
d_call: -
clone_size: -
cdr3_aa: CAWTELGSKRGELFF
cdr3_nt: TGTGCCTGGACCGAACTTGGCAGCAAACGAGGGGAGCTGTTTTTT

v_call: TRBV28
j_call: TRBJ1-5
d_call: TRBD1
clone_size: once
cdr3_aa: CASRTENFGTAHF
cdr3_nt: TGTGCCAGCAGGACTGAGAACTTCGGGACAGCCCATTTT

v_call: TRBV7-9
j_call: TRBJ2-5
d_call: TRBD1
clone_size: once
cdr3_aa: CASSSPRDRQETQYF
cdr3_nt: TGTGCCAGCAGCTCCCCCCGGGACAGACAAGAGACCCAGTACTTC

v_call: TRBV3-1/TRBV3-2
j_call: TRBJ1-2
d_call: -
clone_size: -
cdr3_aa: CASSQEGQTYGYTF
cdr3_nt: TGTGCCAGCAGCCAAGAGGGGCAGACATATGGCTACACCTTC

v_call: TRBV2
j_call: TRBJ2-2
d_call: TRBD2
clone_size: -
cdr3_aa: CASITNRPGGLFF
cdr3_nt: TGTGCCAGTATCACCAATCGTCCGGGAGGGCTGTTTTTT

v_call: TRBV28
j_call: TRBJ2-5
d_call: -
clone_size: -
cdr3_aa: CASSTGASWETQYF
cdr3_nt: TGTGCCAGCAGCACCGGGGCCTCGTGGGAGACCCAGTACTTC

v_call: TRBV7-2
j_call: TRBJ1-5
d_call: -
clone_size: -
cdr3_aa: CASSLVGADQPQHF
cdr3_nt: TGTGCCAGCAGCTTAGTAGGTGCGGATCAGCCCCAGCATTTT

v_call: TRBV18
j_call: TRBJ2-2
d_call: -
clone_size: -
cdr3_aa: CASSPFRGNTGELFF
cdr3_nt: TGTGCCAGCTCACCATTCAGGGGAAACACCGGGGAGCTGTTTTTT

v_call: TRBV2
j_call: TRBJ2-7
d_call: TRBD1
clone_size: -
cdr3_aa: CASSERAEGTGLVGQYF
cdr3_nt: TGTGCCAGCAGTGAAAGGGCGGAAGGGACAGGTCTCGTAGGACAGTACTTC

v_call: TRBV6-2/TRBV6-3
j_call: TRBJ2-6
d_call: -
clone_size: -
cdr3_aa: CASSYVSSVSGANVLTF
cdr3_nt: TGTGCCAGCAGTTACGTCTCGAGCGTTTCTGGGGCCAACGTCCTGACTTTC

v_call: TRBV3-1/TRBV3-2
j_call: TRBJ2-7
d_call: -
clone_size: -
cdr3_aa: CASSQVSYEQYF
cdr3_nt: TGTGCCAGCAGCCAAGTATCCTACGAGCAGTACTTC

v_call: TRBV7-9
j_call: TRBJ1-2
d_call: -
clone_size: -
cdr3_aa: CASGDPTGNYGYTF
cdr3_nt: TGTGCCAGCGGGGACCCGACGGGCAACTATGGCTACACCTTC

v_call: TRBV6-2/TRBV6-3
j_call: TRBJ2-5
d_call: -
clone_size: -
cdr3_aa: CASSYRLTDNQETQYF
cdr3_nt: TGTGCCAGCAGTTACCGCCTGACAGATAACCAAGAGACCCAGTACTTC

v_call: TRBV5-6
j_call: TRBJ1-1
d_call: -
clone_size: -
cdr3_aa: CASSLDGGLRTEAFF
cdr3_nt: TGTGCCAGCAGCTTGGACGGGGGGCTGAGAACTGAAGCTTTCTTT

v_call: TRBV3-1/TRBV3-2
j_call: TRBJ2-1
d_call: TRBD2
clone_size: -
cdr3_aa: CASSPGLAGVSSYNEQFF
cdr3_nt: TGTGCCAGCAGCCCAGGACTAGCGGGAGTCAGCTCCTACAATGAGCAGTTCTTC

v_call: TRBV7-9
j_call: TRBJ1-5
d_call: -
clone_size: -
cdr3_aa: CASSLRGGDQPQHF
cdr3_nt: TGTGCCAGCAGCTTAAGGGGCGGGGACCAGCCCCAGCATTTT

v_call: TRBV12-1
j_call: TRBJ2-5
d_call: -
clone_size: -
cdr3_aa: CASSSKTNRGGETQYF
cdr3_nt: TGTGCCAGCAGCTCCAAGACTAACCGAGGGGGGGAGACCCAGTACTTC

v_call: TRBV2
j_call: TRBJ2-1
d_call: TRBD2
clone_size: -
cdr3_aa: CASSDMYLAGGNEQFF
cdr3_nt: TGTGCCAGCAGTGATATGTACCTAGCGGGAGGTAATGAGCAGTTCTTC

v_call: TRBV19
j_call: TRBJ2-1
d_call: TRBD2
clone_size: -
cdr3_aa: CASSIDFWRLGTSGRLEQFF
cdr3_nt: TGTGCCAGTAGTATAGATTTCTGGCGGCTCGGGACTAGCGGGAGGTTAGAGCAGTTCTTC

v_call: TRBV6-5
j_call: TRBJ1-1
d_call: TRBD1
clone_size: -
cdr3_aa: CASRHGTGGTEAFF
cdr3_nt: TGTGCCAGCAGACACGGGACAGGGGGCACTGAAGCTTTCTTT

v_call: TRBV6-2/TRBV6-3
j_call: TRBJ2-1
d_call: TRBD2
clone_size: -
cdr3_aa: CASSPQREYNDEQFF
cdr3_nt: TGTGCCAGCAGTCCGCAGCGGGAATACAACGATGAGCAGTTCTTC

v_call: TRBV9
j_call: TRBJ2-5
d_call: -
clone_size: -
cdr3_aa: CASSVEGQETQYF
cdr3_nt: TGTGCCAGCAGCGTAGAGGGCCAAGAGACCCAGTACTTC

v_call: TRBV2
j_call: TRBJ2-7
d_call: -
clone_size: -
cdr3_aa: CASTLRIGDEQYF
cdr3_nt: TGTGCCAGCACCCTCAGGATAGGGGACGAGCAGTACTTC

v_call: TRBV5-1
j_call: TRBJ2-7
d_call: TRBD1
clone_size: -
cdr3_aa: CASSPGQVLNEQYF
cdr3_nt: TGCGCCAGCAGTCCGGGACAGGTACTGAACGAGCAGTACTTC

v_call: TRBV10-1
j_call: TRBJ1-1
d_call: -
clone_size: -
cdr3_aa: CASSGGLRAEAFF
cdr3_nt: TGCGCCAGCAGTGGAGGGCTTCGGGCTGAAGCTTTCTTT

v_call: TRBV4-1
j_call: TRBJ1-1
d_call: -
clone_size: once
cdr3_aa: CASSQDSSNGMNTEAFF
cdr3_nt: TGCGCCAGCAGCCAAGATTCTTCTAACGGGATGAACACTGAAGCTTTCTTT

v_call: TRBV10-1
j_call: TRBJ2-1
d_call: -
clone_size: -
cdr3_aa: CASSESYGDEQFF
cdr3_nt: TGCGCCAGCAGTGAGTCGTATGGGGATGAGCAGTTCTTC

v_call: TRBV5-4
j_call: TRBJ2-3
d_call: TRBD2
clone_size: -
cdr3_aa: CASSLATSGTDTQYF
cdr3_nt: TGTGCCAGCAGCTTGGCCACTAGCGGCACAGATACGCAGTATTTT

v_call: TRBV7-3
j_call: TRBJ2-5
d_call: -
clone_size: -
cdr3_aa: CASSPTGVRGTQYF
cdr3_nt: TGTGCCAGCAGCCCTACGGGGGTTCGAGGGACCCAGTACTTC

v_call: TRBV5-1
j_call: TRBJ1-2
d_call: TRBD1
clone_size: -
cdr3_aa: CASSPDRVGGYTF
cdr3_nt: TGCGCCAGCAGCCCGGACAGGGTAGGTGGCTACACCTTC

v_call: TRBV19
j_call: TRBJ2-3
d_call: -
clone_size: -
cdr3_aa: CASSIDRGSASDTQYF
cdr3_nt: TGTGCCAGTAGTATAGATCGCGGCAGTGCGTCAGATACGCAGTATTTT

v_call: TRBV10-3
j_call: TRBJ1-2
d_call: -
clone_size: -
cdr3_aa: CATTNRDYGYTF
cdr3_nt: TGTGCCACTACCAATAGGGACTATGGCTACACCTTC

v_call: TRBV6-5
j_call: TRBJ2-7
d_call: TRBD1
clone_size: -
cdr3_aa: CASKRGPTGTVQYF
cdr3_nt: TGTGCCAGCAAGAGGGGCCCGACAGGGACCGTGCAGTACTTC

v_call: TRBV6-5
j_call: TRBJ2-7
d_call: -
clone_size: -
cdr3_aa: CASSYGRYEQYF
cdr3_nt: TGTGCCAGCAGTTACGGGCGATACGAGCAGTACTTC

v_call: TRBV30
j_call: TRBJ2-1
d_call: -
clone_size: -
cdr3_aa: CAWSHWGSYNEQFF
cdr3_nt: TGTGCCTGGAGCCACTGGGGGTCCTACAATGAGCAGTTCTTC

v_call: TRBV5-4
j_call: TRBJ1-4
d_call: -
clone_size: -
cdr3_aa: CASSTGMGEKLFF
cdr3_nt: TGTGCCAGCAGCACAGGGATGGGGGAAAAACTGTTTTTT

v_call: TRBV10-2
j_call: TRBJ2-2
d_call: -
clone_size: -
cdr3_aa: CASSYRNTGELFF
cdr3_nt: TGCGCCAGCAGTTACAGGAACACCGGGGAGCTGTTTTTT

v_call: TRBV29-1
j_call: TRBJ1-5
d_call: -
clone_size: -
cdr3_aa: CSVTLRTRRGQPQHF
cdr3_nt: TGCAGCGTGACCCTCCGAACCAGAAGAGGTCAGCCCCAGCATTTT

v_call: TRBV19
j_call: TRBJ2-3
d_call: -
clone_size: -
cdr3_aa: CASGSGGTQGDTQYF
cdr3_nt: TGTGCCAGCGGCTCAGGTGGTACACAGGGAGATACGCAGTATTTT

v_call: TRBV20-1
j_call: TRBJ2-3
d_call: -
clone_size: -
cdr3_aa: CSADGTDTQYF
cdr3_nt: TGCAGTGCTGATGGCACAGATACGCAGTATTTT

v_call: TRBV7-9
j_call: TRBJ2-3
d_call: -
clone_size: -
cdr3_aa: CASSFSSGGDTQYF
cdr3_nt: TGTGCCAGCAGCTTTAGTTCAGGGGGGGATACGCAGTATTTT

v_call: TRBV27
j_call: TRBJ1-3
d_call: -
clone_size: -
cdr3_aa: CASSIPVPVSGNTIYF
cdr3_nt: TGTGCCAGCAGTATACCCGTACCAGTCTCTGGAAACACCATATATTTT

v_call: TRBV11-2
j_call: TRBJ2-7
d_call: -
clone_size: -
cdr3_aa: CASSLGGWVYEQYF
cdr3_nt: TGTGCCAGCAGCTTAGGGGGCTGGGTCTACGAGCAGTACTTC

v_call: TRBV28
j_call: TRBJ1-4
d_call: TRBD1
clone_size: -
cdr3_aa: CASRPTGTGDEKLFF
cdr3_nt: TGTGCCAGCAGGCCAACCGGGACAGGGGATGAAAAACTGTTTTTT

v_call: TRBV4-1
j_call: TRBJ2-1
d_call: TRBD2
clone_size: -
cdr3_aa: CASSQGTSGTNEQFF
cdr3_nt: TGCGCCAGCAGCCAGGGGACTAGCGGGACGAATGAGCAGTTCTTC

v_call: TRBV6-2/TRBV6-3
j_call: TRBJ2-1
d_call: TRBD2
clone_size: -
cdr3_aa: CASSSQRDKEQFF
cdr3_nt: TGTGCCAGCAGTTCTCAGCGGGATAAGGAGCAGTTCTTC

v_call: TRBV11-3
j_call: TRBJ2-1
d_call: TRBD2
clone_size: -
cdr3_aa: CASSLRAGGTYNEQFF
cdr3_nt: TGTGCCAGCAGCTTAAGGGCGGGAGGTACTTACAATGAGCAGTTCTTC

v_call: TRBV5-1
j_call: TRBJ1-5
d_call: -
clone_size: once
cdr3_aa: CASSLAGGGNQPQHF
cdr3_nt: TGCGCCAGCAGCTTGGCTGGGGGTGGCAATCAGCCCCAGCATTTT

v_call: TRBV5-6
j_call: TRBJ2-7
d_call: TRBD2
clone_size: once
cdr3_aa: CASSLGYSGGLLNEQYF
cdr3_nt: TGTGCCAGCAGCTTGGGATACAGCGGGGGCCTTTTAAACGAGCAGTACTTC